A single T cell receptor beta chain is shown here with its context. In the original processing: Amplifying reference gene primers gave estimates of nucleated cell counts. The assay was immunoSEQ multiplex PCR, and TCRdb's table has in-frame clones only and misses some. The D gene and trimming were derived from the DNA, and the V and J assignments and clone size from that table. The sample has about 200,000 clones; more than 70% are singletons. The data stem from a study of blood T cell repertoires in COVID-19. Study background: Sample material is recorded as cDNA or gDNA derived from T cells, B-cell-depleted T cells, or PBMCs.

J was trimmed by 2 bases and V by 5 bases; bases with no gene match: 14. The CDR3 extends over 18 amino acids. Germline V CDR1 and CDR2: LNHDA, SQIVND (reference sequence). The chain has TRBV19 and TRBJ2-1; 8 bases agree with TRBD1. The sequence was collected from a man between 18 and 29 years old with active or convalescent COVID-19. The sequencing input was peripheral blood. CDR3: CASSRAGTGRNPYNEQFF. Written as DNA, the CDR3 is TGTGCCAGTAGTCGAGCCGGGACAGGTAGGAACCCCTACAATGAGCAGTTCTTC.